These T cell receptor beta chains were read from a single sample in a study of tumor-infiltrating lymphocytes in primary liver carcinoma. MiXCR was run by TCRdb on the multiplex PCR reads, yielding one entry per CDR3 protein. The table records around 80,000 distinct CDR3 sequences, 60% to 75% of them present only once. Sequencing input: liver tumor tissue from sampling region 1. The receptors originated from a man aged 35-49 years with primary liver carcinoma and hepatitis B virus infection. The CDR3 runs from the conserved cysteine through the conserved F or W. A D gene is named only where the DNA matches it firmly. For some rows the clone size is stated as once, few or many, or as a class when expanded; others skip it.

d_gene: TRBD1
abundance: once
v_gene: TRBV29-1
j_gene: TRBJ2-7
CDR3nt: TGCAGCGTTGATCTGGACCGACAGGGATGGAGTTACGAGCAGTACTTC
CDR3aa: CSVDLDRQGWSYEQYF

d_gene: NA
abundance: NA
v_gene: TRBV29-1
j_gene: TRBJ2-1
CDR3nt: TGCAGCGTTGTTGGGTCTAACGGGATGGATGAGCAGTTCTTC
CDR3aa: CSVVGSNGMDEQFF

d_gene: TRBD2
abundance: NA
v_gene: TRBV4-1
j_gene: TRBJ2-7
CDR3nt: TGCGCCAGCAGCCTGTCGTTCGGGGGGGCTGACGAGCAGTACTTC
CDR3aa: CASSLSFGGADEQYF

d_gene: TRBD2
abundance: NA
v_gene: TRBV7-9
j_gene: TRBJ2-1
CDR3nt: TGTGCCAGCAGCTTAGCGTCGGGCGGGAGATCTTACAATGAGCAGTTATTC
CDR3aa: CASSLASGGRSYNEQLF

d_gene: TRBD1
abundance: NA
v_gene: TRBV6-6
j_gene: TRBJ2-7
CDR3nt: TGTGCCAGCAGGTATCACCGGGACAGCTCCTATGAGCAGTACTTC
CDR3aa: CASRYHRDSSYEQYF

d_gene: NA
abundance: many
v_gene: TRBV5-1
j_gene: TRBJ2-7
CDR3nt: TGCGCCAGCAGCTTGGATGCCCACGAGCAGTACTTC
CDR3aa: CASSLDAHEQYF

d_gene: NA
abundance: medium-sized
v_gene: TRBV4-2
j_gene: TRBJ2-3
CDR3nt: TGTGCCAGCAGCCAAGAACCCCGCCCGGGAGTCGGTTTAGATACGCAGTATTTT
CDR3aa: CASSQEPRPGVGLDTQYF

d_gene: NA
abundance: once
v_gene: TRBV29-1
j_gene: TRBJ2-7
CDR3nt: TGCAGGGTTCGCCGGGACACAGCTTCCTACGAGCAGTACTTC
CDR3aa: CRVRRDTASYEQYF

d_gene: TRBD2
abundance: NA
v_gene: TRBV11-2
j_gene: TRBJ2-7
CDR3nt: TGTGCCAGCAGCTTATCCGTTGGAACAGCGGGAGGGGAGTACGAGCAGTACTTC
CDR3aa: CASSLSVGTAGGEYEQYF

d_gene: NA
abundance: NA
v_gene: TRBV4-1
j_gene: TRBJ2-3
CDR3nt: TGCGCCATCAACCCGTCAACCGGCGGGAATATTGGAGATACGCAGTATTTT
CDR3aa: CAINPSTGGNIGDTQYF

d_gene: TRBD1
abundance: NA
v_gene: TRBV6-5
j_gene: TRBJ1-4
CDR3nt: TGTGCCAGCAGAACAGGGGACGGTGATGAAAAACCGTTTTTT
CDR3aa: CASRTGDGDEKPFF

d_gene: NA
abundance: once
v_gene: TRBV10-3
j_gene: TRBJ1-2
CDR3nt: TGTGTGATCAGTGACAGCCCTCCGTCTGGCTACACCTTC
CDR3aa: CVISDSPPSGYTF

d_gene: TRBD1
abundance: few
v_gene: TRBV6-1
j_gene: TRBJ1-2
CDR3nt: TGTGCCAGCAGTCTGACAGGGTTTAACTATGGCTACACCTTC
CDR3aa: CASSLTGFNYGYTF

d_gene: NA
abundance: NA
v_gene: TRBV28
j_gene: TRBJ2-6
CDR3nt: TGTGCCAGCAGTTTGTGTGGCTCTGGGGCCAACGTCCTGACTTTC
CDR3aa: CASSLCGSGANVLTF

d_gene: NA
abundance: NA
v_gene: TRBV4-1
j_gene: TRBJ2-1
CDR3nt: TGCGCCAGCAGCCCCCAAGCGCGCAGCTCCTACAACGAGCGGTTCTTC
CDR3aa: CASSPQARSSYNERFF

d_gene: NA
abundance: few
v_gene: TRBV29-1
j_gene: TRBJ2-3
CDR3nt: TGCAACGTTGAAAACCCCCGGCAGGGTGGGCCAGTTACGCAGTATTTT
CDR3aa: CNVENPRQGGPVTQYF

d_gene: NA
abundance: NA
v_gene: TRBV6-2/TRBV6-3
j_gene: TRBJ1-2
CDR3nt: TGTGCCAGCAGTTACCAAGGTAACTATGGCTACACCTTC
CDR3aa: CASSYQGNYGYTF

d_gene: NA
abundance: NA
v_gene: TRBV10-3
j_gene: TRBJ1-1
CDR3nt: TGTGCCACCAGTGATGACAGTGCCACTGAAGCTTTCTTT
CDR3aa: CATSDDSATEAFF

d_gene: NA
abundance: NA
v_gene: TRBV4-1
j_gene: TRBJ1-6
CDR3nt: TGCGCCAGCAGCCAAGAGGGGGGGGGTATAGGGCCATCTTCACCCCTTCACTTT
CDR3aa: CASSQEGGGIGPSSPLHF

d_gene: TRBD2
abundance: NA
v_gene: TRBV29-1
j_gene: TRBJ2-7
CDR3nt: TGCAGCGTTGCCGGGGGACTAGCGGGAGACCACGAACAGTACTTC
CDR3aa: CSVAGGLAGDHEQYF

d_gene: NA
abundance: many
v_gene: TRBV28
j_gene: TRBJ2-7
CDR3nt: TGTGCCAGCAGTTTCGGAGGGAGGGAGCAGTACTTC
CDR3aa: CASSFGGREQYF

d_gene: TRBD1
abundance: NA
v_gene: TRBV11-2
j_gene: TRBJ1-2
CDR3nt: TGTGCTAACATCCCAGCCGACAGGGACTATGGCTACACCTTC
CDR3aa: CANIPADRDYGYTF

d_gene: NA
abundance: NA
v_gene: TRBV7-8
j_gene: TRBJ2-3
CDR3nt: TGTGCCAGCAGCTTAGCGAGAGGCATAGATACACAGTATTTT
CDR3aa: CASSLARGIDTQYF

d_gene: NA
abundance: many
v_gene: TRBV29-1
j_gene: TRBJ2-3
CDR3nt: TGCAGCGTTCCCGGGACTCCTTCTAGCACAGATACGCAGTATTTT
CDR3aa: CSVPGTPSSTDTQYF

d_gene: TRBD2
abundance: NA
v_gene: TRBV11-2
j_gene: TRBJ2-7
CDR3nt: TGTGCCTGCAGCTTCCCGGGACTAGGGATCCACGATCAATACTTC
CDR3aa: CACSFPGLGIHDQYF

d_gene: TRBD1
abundance: NA
v_gene: TRBV20-1
j_gene: TRBJ1-1
CDR3nt: TGCAGTGCCCCGGTCCAGGGGGGAAGAACTGAAGCTTTCTTT
CDR3aa: CSAPVQGGRTEAFF

d_gene: NA
abundance: NA
v_gene: TRBV6-1
j_gene: TRBJ1-5
CDR3nt: TGTGCCAGTGCCCTGACGGGGACCCCACGGCATTTT
CDR3aa: CASALTGTPRHF

d_gene: NA
abundance: NA
v_gene: TRBV29-1
j_gene: TRBJ2-7
CDR3nt: TGCAGCGTTGAGGGGGCCAACGAGCGGTGCTTC
CDR3aa: CSVEGANERCF

d_gene: NA
abundance: NA
v_gene: TRBV29-1
j_gene: TRBJ1-2
CDR3nt: TGCATCGTTGAAGATGGTTACGGCTATGGTTTCACCTTC
CDR3aa: CIVEDGYGYGFTF

d_gene: NA
abundance: medium-sized
v_gene: TRBV11-2
j_gene: TRBJ2-2
CDR3nt: TGTGCCAGCAGCTCTCAACCCCCCGGGGAGCTGTTTTTT
CDR3aa: CASSSQPPGELFF

d_gene: TRBD1
abundance: NA
v_gene: TRBV2
j_gene: TRBJ2-7
CDR3nt: TGTGCCAGCAGTTCAGACAGGGCGCGCTACGAGCAGTACTTC
CDR3aa: CASSSDRARYEQYF

d_gene: TRBD2
abundance: once
v_gene: TRBV2
j_gene: TRBJ2-7
CDR3nt: TGTGCCATCAGTCCGCTAGCGGGAGGGTTAGACGAGCAGTACTTC
CDR3aa: CAISPLAGGLDEQYF

d_gene: TRBD1
abundance: NA
v_gene: TRBV7-9
j_gene: TRBJ1-2
CDR3nt: TGTGCCAGCAGCCCCGGGACAGGGGTTAGTCATGGCTACACCTTC
CDR3aa: CASSPGTGVSHGYTF

d_gene: NA
abundance: NA
v_gene: TRBV11-2
j_gene: TRBJ2-5
CDR3nt: TGTGTCAGCAGCTTAGGGAGTAGCGGCCCGGGGGAGACCTACTACTTC
CDR3aa: CVSSLGSSGPGETYYF

d_gene: NA
abundance: once
v_gene: TRBV4-1
j_gene: TRBJ1-2
CDR3nt: TGCGCCAGCAGCCAAATGGAGGTGGCAGGATACTATGGCTACACCTTC
CDR3aa: CASSQMEVAGYYGYTF

d_gene: TRBD1
abundance: medium-sized
v_gene: TRBV4-1
j_gene: TRBJ1-1
CDR3nt: TGCGCCAGCAGCCTAGTGCTAACAGGGGAAATGGAAGCTTTCTTT
CDR3aa: CASSLVLTGEMEAFF

d_gene: NA
abundance: NA
v_gene: TRBV11-2
j_gene: TRBJ2-3
CDR3nt: TGTGCCAACAACCCGGGCTCCCCGTCAGATAGGCAGTCTTTT
CDR3aa: CANNPGSPSDRQSF